These 23 T cell receptor beta chains share one sample of origin, sequenced in a study of blood T cells in healthy people across ages. Alongside a J-beta primer mix, a sample-barcoded 5' primer served in a second PCR lasting about 7 to 11 cycles. TCRdb reanalysed the 5' RACE reads using MiXCR and keeps one entry per CDR3 protein. The sample lists about 1.1 million distinct CDR3 sequences; roughly two fifths were seen once. The sequenced sample was blood. These receptors originate from a man aged 18 to 30 in good health.

A word on this clonotype: With a much larger clone just one base away, this may be a read error. The V and J genes are TRBV7-2 and TRBJ2-1; 8 nucleotides line up with TRBD2. Germline CDR1 is SGHTA and CDR2 is FQGNSA. The junction had 20 bases not matched to a gene; V was cut back by 6 bases and J by 10 bases. The CDR3 totals 17 residues. The CDR3 is CASSKRTSGTLSYEQFF. The CDR3 DNA sequence: TGTGCCAGCAGTAAGCGAACTAGCGGCACTCTGTCCTACGAGCAGTTCTTC.

This clonotype was counted only a few times. The gene calls are TRBV4-2 and TRBJ1-2; D might be TRBD1 (6 bases). The germline V gene encodes CDR1 LGHNA and CDR2 YNFKEQ. The CDR3 has 14 amino acids. Between the trimmed V and J ends, which lost 3 bases and 4 bases, there was a span of 12 bases. The CDR3 spells CASSQREGGYGYTF. CDR3 nucleotides: TGTGCCAGCAGCCAGCGAGAAGGGGGCTATGGCTACACCTTC.

The genes are TRBV14 and TRBJ1-4; D is uncertain. Trimming pared 3 bases from V and 7 bases from J, leaving 9 bases between. The germline gives CDR1 SGHDN, CDR2 FVKESK. The CDR3 loop spans 13 amino acids. This CDR3 reads CASSQGSAEKLFF. DNA for the CDR3: TGTGCCAGCAGCCAGGGGTCTGCTGAAAAACTGTTTTTT.

This clonotype was seen a few times. The V gene is TRBV27, the J gene TRBJ2-7, with 10 bases fitting TRBD1. From germline, CDR1 is MNHEY and CDR2 SMNVEV (reference sequence). V shed 6 bases, J shed 3 bases, and the junction held 14 bases outside the gene matches. This CDR3 is 17 amino acids long. This chain's CDR3 is CASSSYSLRDRGYEQYF. The DNA for the CDR3 is TGTGCCAGCAGCTCTTATTCCCTCCGGGACAGGGGCTACGAGCAGTACTTC.

The rearrangement uses TRBV6-1 and TRBJ2-3, with D perhaps TRBD1 (5 bases). The CDR3 is 17 amino acids. In germline, CDR1 is MNHNS, CDR2 SASEGT. V was trimmed by 7 bases and J by 1 base, leaving 21 bases between them. In DNA, the CDR3 is TGTGCCAGCACCAGTGTGGCCCCAGGCAGGGGCACAGATACGCAGTATTTT. Encoded protein: CASTSVAPGRGTDTQYF.

A remark on this clonotype: A read error is likely, as this CDR3 ends without the conserved phenylalanine or tryptophan. J is TRBJ1-2 and V is TRBV7-2; D remains ambiguous. Trimming left V 1 base short and J 1 base short, with 7 bases between. The CDR3 is made up of 14 amino acids. The germline CDR1 and CDR2 sequences are SGHTA and FQGNSA. CDR3 protein: CASSLDHSNYGYTL. The CDR3 DNA follows: TGTGCCAGCAGCTTAGATCATAGTAACTATGGCTACACCCTC.

As for this clonotype: An end of the junction differs from the germline gene, which may be a read error. This rearrangement joins TRBV4-3 to TRBJ2-1, with TRBD1 identical over 9 bases. The CDR3 runs 16 residues. Germline CDR1 is LGHNA and CDR2 is YSLEER. The CDR3 protein is CASSQVGDRVYDEQFF. CDR3 bases: TGCGCCAGCAGCCAAGTGGGGGACAGGGTCTACGATGAGCAGTTCTTC.

A few counts support this clonotype. The chain has TRBV9 and TRBJ1-3, with D possibly TRBD1 on 5 matching bases. There are 15 residues in the CDR3. CDR1 and CDR2 from the germline V gene are SGDLS and YYNGEE. V was pared by 6 bases and J by 4 bases, with 17 bases between. This chain's CDR3 is CASTQGGVAGNTIYF. The CDR3 DNA reads TGTGCCAGCACCCAAGGAGGGGTCGCGGGAAACACCATATATTTT. Filled out from reference TRBV9 and TRBJ1-3, the complete variable domain reads DSGVTQTPKHLITATGQRVTLRCSPRSGDLSVYWYQQSLDQGLQFLIQYYNGEERAKGNILERFSAQQFPDLHSELNLSSLELGDSALYFCASTQGGVAGNTIYFGEGSWLTVV.

The chain recombines TRBV27 with TRBJ1-4; D is uncertain. This CDR3 has 14 amino acids. The germline V and J ends were trimmed by 5 bases and 3 bases, with 10 bases remaining between them. Germline values: CDR1 MNHEY, CDR2 SMNVEV (reference sequence). CDR3: CASSPSVPNEKLFF. DNA for the CDR3: TGTGCCAGCAGTCCCTCGGTTCCTAATGAAAAACTGTTTTTT.

This clonotype was counted a few times. The CDR3: CASTPAFLNTEAFF. CDR3 DNA sequence: TGTGCCAGCACTCCCGCGTTTCTGAACACTGAAGCTTTCTTT. The rearrangement joins TRBV11-1 to TRBJ1-1; no reliable D call. The CDR3 length is 14 residues. Germline lookup yields CDR1 SGHAT and CDR2 FQDESV (reference sequence). Trimming left V 7 bases short and J 0 bases short, with 12 bases between.

This clonotype was seen a single time. The CDR3: CASSITGTGDYNEQYF. As DNA, the CDR3 is TGTGCCAGCAGCATTACCGGGACAGGGGACTACAATGAGCAGTACTTC. The chain employs TRBV5-5 and TRBJ2-1; 10 bases match TRBD1. The DNA matches TRBJ2-7 better at its end, which makes the J call doubtful. Germline CDR1 and CDR2: SGHKS and YYEKEE (reference sequence). This CDR3 spans 16 amino acids.

The chain uses TRBV15 and TRBJ1-1; maybe TRBD1 (6 bases). V was pared by 0 bases and J by 6 bases, with 14 bases between. Germline V lookup: CDR1 LNHNV, CDR2 YYDKDF (reference sequence). The CDR3 length is 15 residues. CDR3 DNA: TGTGCCACCAGCAGAGATCTTTTGGGGGGCCCTGAAGCTTTCTTT. Protein: CATSRDLLGGPEAFF.

Only a few counts were recorded for this clonotype. This rearrangement joins TRBV6-6 to TRBJ2-1; TRBD2 aligns across 8 bases. V trimming: 5 bases; J trimming: 6 bases; junction bases outside the gene matches: 6. The CDR3 is made up of 14 amino acids. Germline CDR1 reads MNHNY; CDR2 reads SVGAGI (reference sequence). CDR3 amino acids: CASSQGLVGNEQFF. CDR3 nucleotides: TGTGCCAGCAGTCAGGGACTAGTCGGCAATGAGCAGTTCTTC.

The chain recombines TRBV7-9 with TRBJ2-1; D perhaps matches TRBD1 (5 bases). The germline CDR1 and CDR2 sequences are SEHNR and FQNEAQ (reference sequence). V lost 4 bases, J lost 10 bases, and 17 bases lay in between. The CDR3 is 14 residues long. CDR3 residues: CASSSQTVNYEQFF. CDR3 bases: TGTGCCAGCAGCTCTCAGACAGTAAACTACGAGCAGTTCTTC.

The chain combines TRBV10-3 with TRBJ1-6; TRBD1 matches 9 bases. Germline V gene sequence: CDR1 ENHRY, CDR2 SYGVKD. Trimming took 3 bases from V and 7 from J; bases not matched to a gene: 7. The CDR3 loop spans 16 amino acids. This chain's CDR3 is CAISDRDRVDNSPLHF. CDR3 nucleotides: TGTGCCATCAGTGATCGGGACAGGGTGGACAATTCACCCCTCCACTTT.

In this sample, this clonotype turned up a few times. The genes are TRBV9 and TRBJ1-5; 7 bases align to TRBD1. V lost 3 bases to trimming and J lost 0 bases; unmatched junction nucleotides: 6. Germline lookup yields CDR1 SGDLS and CDR2 YYNGEE. The CDR3 length is 16 residues. The chain's CDR3 is CASSAGGTDSNQPQHF. The DNA of the CDR3 is TGTGCCAGCAGCGCCGGTGGGACAGATAGCAATCAGCCCCAGCATTTT.

The chain is built from TRBV14 and TRBJ1-2; 11 nucleotides align to TRBD1. V lost 4 bases, J lost 13 bases, and 8 bases stayed unmatched. The CDR3 is 13 amino acids. Germline CDR1 and CDR2: SGHDN and FVKESK. The CDR3 reads CASSRRTGGVSTF. DNA of the CDR3: TGTGCCAGCAGCCGACGGACAGGGGGCGTCTCCACCTTC.

The chain links TRBV2 to TRBJ2-5; D gene ambiguous. Germline V gives CDR1 SNHLY, CDR2 FYNNEI. V gave up 6 bases and J gave up 4 bases, with 24 bases separating them. CDR3 length: 17 amino acids. DNA of the CDR3: TGTGCCAGCAGCTCACTTTCCGGACGAGTGTTAGTAGAGACCCAGTACTTC. It codes for CASSSLSGRVLVETQYF.

The sample holds a few counts of this clonotype. V and J are TRBV7-9 and TRBJ1-2, with TRBD1 as a possible D gene (6 bases). Germline assignment: CDR1 SEHNR and CDR2 FQNEAQ (reference sequence). V was trimmed by 1 base and J by 4 bases, leaving 10 bases between them. The CDR3 extends over 14 amino acids. This CDR3 reads CASSLDWGPYGYTF. The CDR3 DNA reads TGTGCCAGCAGCTTAGATTGGGGGCCCTATGGCTACACCTTC.

The V and J genes are TRBV20-1 and TRBJ1-1, with D tentatively TRBD1 (5 bases). Trimming stripped 6 bases from V and 1 base from J, with 12 bases between. From germline, CDR1 is DFQATT and CDR2 SNEGSKA (reference sequence). The length of the CDR3 is 13 residues. The CDR3 here is CSASGRQNTEAFF. CDR3 sequence (DNA): TGCAGTGCGTCGGGACGGCAGAACACTGAAGCTTTCTTT.

V usage is TRBV12-3 or TRBV12-4 and J usage is TRBJ2-1; D may be TRBD2 (6 bases). Trimming cost V 6 bases and J 3 bases, with 12 bases left between them. The CDR3 extends over 14 amino acids. This CDR3 reads CASRVGGNYNEQFF. In DNA form, the CDR3 reads TGTGCCAGCAGGGTCGGCGGGAACTACAATGAGCAGTTCTTC.

The chain carries TRBV5-1 and TRBJ2-2; D may match TRBD1 or TRBD2 (5 bases each). Trimming cost V 0 bases and J 4 bases, with 16 bases left between them. Germline-derived CDR1 and CDR2 are SGHRS and YFSETQ. The length of the CDR3 is 17 residues. CDR3 residues: CASSLDFRGRGTGELFF. CDR3 DNA sequence: TGCGCCAGCAGCTTGGATTTCCGGGGAAGGGGCACCGGGGAGCTGTTTTTT.

As for this clonotype: This could be a read error, since a much larger clone is one nucleotide away. The rearrangement uses TRBV4-2 and TRBJ2-3, with D perhaps TRBD2 (5 bases). V was shortened by 1 base and J by 8 bases, with 10 bases between the two germline ends. There are 13 residues in the CDR3. Germline lookup yields CDR1 LGHNA and CDR2 YNFKEQ. This CDR3 is CASSQAIGGTQYF. In nucleotides, the CDR3 is TGTGCCAGCAGCCAAGCTATCGGAGGTACGCAGTATTTT.